Each of the 9 T cell receptor beta chains below was sequenced from the same sample in a study of blood T cell repertoires in COVID-19. Sequenced by immunoSEQ multiplex PCR; TCRdb stores in-frame clones only, minus some. Here the sample spans about 250,000 clones, around four fifths being singletons. Input material: peripheral blood. The source of these receptors is a man aged 35 to 55 with active or convalescent COVID-19.

V and J are TRBV5-1 and TRBJ2-7; 12 bases align to TRBD1. The CDR3 length is 18 residues. CDR1 is SGHRS and CDR2 is YFSETQ in the germline V gene. The junction had 15 bases not matched to a gene; V was cut back by 5 bases and J by 3 bases. The CDR3 sequence: CASSPTITGTGGNYEQYF. In nucleotides, the CDR3 is TGCGCCAGCAGTCCCACCATAACCGGGACAGGGGGCAACTACGAGCAGTACTTC.

This chain links TRBV3-1 (or the pseudogene TRBV3-2) with TRBJ2-6, with 7 bases identical to TRBD1. Per the germline V gene, CDR1 is LGHDT and CDR2 is YNNKEL (reference sequence). This CDR3 contains 18 residues. V lost 4 bases to trimming and J lost 3 bases; unmatched junction nucleotides: 12. The CDR3 sequence: CASSPRDRVMRGANVLTF. Written as DNA, the CDR3 is TGTGCCAGCAGCCCCCGGGACAGAGTGATGCGTGGGGCCAACGTCCTGACTTTC.

V and J are TRBV19 and TRBJ1-2, with 10 bases that match TRBD1. The CDR3 has 13 residues. The trim removed 5 bases at V and 8 bases at J, leaving 5 bases unmatched. Germline values: CDR1 LNHDA, CDR2 SQIVND (reference sequence). This CDR3 is CASSPTTGGGYTF. The CDR3 DNA sequence: TGTGCCAGTAGTCCGACGACAGGGGGCGGCTACACCTTC. Full variable domain (missing parts from reference TRBV19 and TRBJ1-2): DGGITQSPKYLFRKEGQNVTLSCEQNLNHDAMYWYRQDPGQGLRLIYYSQIVNDFQKGDIAEGYSVSREKKESFPLTVTSAQKNPTAFYLCASSPTTGGGYTFGSGTRLTVV.

The CDR3 loop reads CSVGGGHGGNTGELFF. The CDR3 DNA reads TGCAGCGTTGGGGGCGGACACGGGGGAAACACCGGGGAGCTGTTTTTT. The V and J genes are TRBV29-1 and TRBJ2-2; perhaps TRBD2 as D (6 bases). The CDR3 extends over 16 amino acids. CDR1 and CDR2 (germline): SQVTM, ANQGSEA. Trimming stripped 4 bases from V and 2 bases from J, with 17 bases between.

The chain joins TRBV30 to TRBJ2-2; no reliable D call. Trimming stripped 3 bases from V and 6 bases from J, with 8 bases between. The CDR3 has 12 amino acids. Germline V gives CDR1 GTSNPN, CDR2 SVGIG (reference sequence). The DNA of the CDR3 is TGTGCCTGGAGGAACTCTCCCGGGGAGCTGTTTTTT. Encoded protein: CAWRNSPGELFF.

This clone was observed once. The chain combines TRBV3-1 (or the pseudogene TRBV3-2) with TRBJ2-7; possible D gene TRBD2, 5 bases. Germline V gene sequence: CDR1 LGHDT, CDR2 YNNKEL (reference sequence). V lost 1 base to trimming and J lost 6 bases, with 10 bases between them. The CDR3 covers 13 residues. The CDR3 loop reads CASSQVPGSEQYF. The CDR3 DNA reads as TGTGCCAGCAGCCAAGTACCGGGGAGCGAGCAGTACTTC.

This rearrangement joins TRBV4-2 to TRBJ2-3; D is uncertain. Germline CDR1 is LGHNA and CDR2 is YNFKEQ. Trimming left V 0 bases short and J 5 bases short, with 12 bases between. The CDR3 is made up of 15 amino acids. CDR3 DNA: TGTGCCAGCAGCCAAGACGCGACGCCGGGAGATACGCAGTATTTT. Translated, it gives CASSQDATPGDTQYF.

V is TRBV10-1 and J is TRBJ1-5, with 7 bases that match TRBD1. CDR1 is WNHNN, CDR2 SYGVQD, per germline (reference sequence). The CDR3 length is 14 residues. V was pared by 8 bases and J by 4 bases, with 8 bases of the junction left unmatched. The CDR3 DNA reads TGCGCCAGCTTACCGGGACAGAATAATCAGCCCCAGCATTTT. It codes for CASLPGQNNQPQHF.

V usage is TRBV4-1 and J usage is TRBJ2-7, with D perhaps matching TRBD1 (6 bases). The CDR3 covers 14 residues. Germline V gene sequence: CDR1 MGHRA, CDR2 YSYEKL. Trimming removed 4 bases from V and 5 bases from J, with 15 bases in between. The CDR3 sequence is CASSPQGLRDEQYF. CDR3 coding DNA: TGCGCCAGCAGCCCTCAGGGGTTAAGGGACGAGCAGTACTTC.